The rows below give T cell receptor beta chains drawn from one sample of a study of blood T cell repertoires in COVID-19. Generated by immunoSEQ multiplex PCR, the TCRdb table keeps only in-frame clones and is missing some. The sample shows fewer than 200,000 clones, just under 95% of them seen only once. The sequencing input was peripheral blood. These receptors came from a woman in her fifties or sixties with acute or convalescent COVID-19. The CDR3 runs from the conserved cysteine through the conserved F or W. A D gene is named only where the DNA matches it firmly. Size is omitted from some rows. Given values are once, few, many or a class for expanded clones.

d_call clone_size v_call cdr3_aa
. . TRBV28 CASSSQGTGNTIYF
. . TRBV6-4 CASSDSEKLFF
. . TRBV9 CASSAVRTEIYGYTF
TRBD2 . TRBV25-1 CASSEYPGGGETQYF
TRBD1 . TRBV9 CASSSRTGGSEQFF
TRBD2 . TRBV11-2 CASSLIYQRGGGELFF
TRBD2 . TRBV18 CASSLSRRGVDEQYF
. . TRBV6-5 CASSYATSGGYTF
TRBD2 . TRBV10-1 CASSGTSGGSLNEQFF
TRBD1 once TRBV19 CASTDPGQGDYGYTF
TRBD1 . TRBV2 CASSKNRGAETQYF
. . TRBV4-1 CASSQDHRQGSGEKLFF
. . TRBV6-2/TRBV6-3 CASSPGGSYGYTF
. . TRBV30 CAWVFRAEAFF
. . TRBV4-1 CASSQVGEGAVNEQFF
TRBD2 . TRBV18 CASSQAGADTQYF
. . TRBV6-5 CASSYSQTSSGNTIYF
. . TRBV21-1 CASGRDGGLAYNSPLHF
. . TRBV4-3 CASSQDSQGGTEAFF
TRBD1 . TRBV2 CASRGDSSSNQPQHF
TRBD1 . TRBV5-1 CASSWGQGTTYEQYF
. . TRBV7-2 CASSLVGLEETQYF
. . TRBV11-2 CASSYTRDGKGLFF
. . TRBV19 CASRLGSSYNEQFF
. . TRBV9 CASSIRGQQPYNEQFF
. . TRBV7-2 CASSLGGLGEKLFF
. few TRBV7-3 CASSLGANSPLHF
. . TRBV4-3 CASSQEGLSRGELFF
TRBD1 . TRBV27 CASRRSDRVGNQPQHF
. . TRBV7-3 CASSLFRLDNYNEQFF
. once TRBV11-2 CASRTSGVRTAFF
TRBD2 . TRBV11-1 CASSKALLAGDEQYF
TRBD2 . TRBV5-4 CASSLTTSGGPRNEQFF